This TCR beta chain was recovered during a study of cytomegalovirus exposure and HLA in healthy donors. The study's findings and limits: Within the data, a cluster of highly shared sequence variants was likely a sequencing artifact.

The PCR was carried out with 60 Vbeta primers and 13 Jbeta primers. The repertoire was sequenced with immunoSEQ multiplex PCR; TCRdb's copy has only in-frame clones and lacks some. The data show 150,000 to 200,000 clones, 80% to 90% seen once. Of note for this clone: Its antigen is still unknown.

Germline V gene sequence: CDR1 MNHNS, CDR2 SASEGT. CDR3 length equals 15 residues. V trimming: 5 bases; J trimming: 4 bases; junction bases outside the gene matches: 8. The sequenced sample consisted of PBMCs. This sequence originates from a woman aged 18-29 years in good health and CMV-seronegative. This chain uses TRBV6-1 with TRBJ1-3, with TRBD1 matching 7 bases. CDR3 bases: TGTGCCAGCAGTTTGGGACAGCACCAAGGAAACACCATATATTTT. Protein: CASSLGQHQGNTIYF.